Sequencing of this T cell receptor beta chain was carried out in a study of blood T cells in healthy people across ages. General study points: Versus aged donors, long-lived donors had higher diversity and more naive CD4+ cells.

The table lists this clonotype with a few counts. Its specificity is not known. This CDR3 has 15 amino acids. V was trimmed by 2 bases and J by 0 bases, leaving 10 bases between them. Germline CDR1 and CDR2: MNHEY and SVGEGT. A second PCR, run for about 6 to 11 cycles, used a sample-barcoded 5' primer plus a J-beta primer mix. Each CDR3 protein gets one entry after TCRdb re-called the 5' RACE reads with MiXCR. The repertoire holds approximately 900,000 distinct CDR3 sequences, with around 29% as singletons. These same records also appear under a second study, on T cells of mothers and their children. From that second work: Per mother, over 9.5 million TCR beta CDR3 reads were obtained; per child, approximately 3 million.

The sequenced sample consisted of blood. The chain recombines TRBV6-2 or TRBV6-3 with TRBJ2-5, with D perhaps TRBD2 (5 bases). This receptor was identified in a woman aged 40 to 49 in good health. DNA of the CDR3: TGTGCCAGCAGTTACATCGGAGCGGACCAAGAGACCCAGTACTTC. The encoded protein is CASSYIGADQETQYF.